These 15 T cell receptor beta chains came from one sample sequenced in a study of blood T cell repertoires in COVID-19. Here immunoSEQ multiplex PCR was the method, and the copy in TCRdb shows in-frame clones only, minus some. The sample holds around 180,000 clones, around 85% seen once. The material sequenced was peripheral blood. The receptor source for this set is a woman aged 80 or over with acute or convalescent COVID-19.

A single count supports this clone. The V call is TRBV11-2, the J call TRBJ2-7, with 10 bases aligning to TRBD2. Germline-derived CDR1 and CDR2 are SGHAT and FQNNGV. The CDR3 runs to 16 residues. The V and J ends lost 3 bases and 1 base, in that order; junction bases with no gene match: 6. The CDR3 is CASSFQTSGKSYEQYF. The CDR3 nucleotides read TGTGCCAGCAGCTTCCAAACTAGCGGGAAATCCTACGAGCAGTACTTC. Complete variable domain (other parts from reference TRBV11-2 and TRBJ2-7): EAGVAQSPRYKIIEKRQSVAFWCNPISGHATLYWYQQILGQGPKLLIQFQNNGVVDDSQLPKDRFSAERLKGVDSTLKIQPAKLEDSAVYLCASSFQTSGKSYEQYFGPGTRLTVT.

This chain connects TRBV5-6 to TRBJ2-4, with D unresolved. Germline values: CDR1 SGHDT, CDR2 YYEEEE. Trimming cost V 0 bases and J 0 bases, with 10 bases left between them. The CDR3 has 16 residues. CDR3 coding DNA: TGTGCCAGCAGCTTGGAACTACCCTTAGCCAAAAACATTCAGTACTTC. Residues: CASSLELPLAKNIQYF.

The chain couples TRBV4-1 to TRBJ2-3, with a possible D match to TRBD2 (5 bases). The CDR3 sequence is 15 residues long. Trimming cost V 3 bases and J 2 bases, with 12 bases left between them. Germline values: CDR1 MGHRA, CDR2 YSYEKL. The CDR3 DNA follows: TGCGCCAGCAGCCAGTTTTCGGGGAACACAGATACGCAGTATTTT. Protein: CASSQFSGNTDTQYF.

This clone was observed once. V usage is TRBV19 and J usage is TRBJ1-1; the match to TRBD1 covers 12 bases. CDR1 and CDR2 from the germline V gene are LNHDA and SQIVND (reference sequence). J was trimmed by 5 bases and V by 1 base; bases with no gene match: 2. The CDR3 consists of 15 residues. The CDR3 sequence: CASSIVGQGATEAFF. CDR3 DNA sequence: TGTGCCAGTAGTATAGTGGGACAGGGGGCAACTGAAGCTTTCTTT.

The chain uses TRBV24-1 and TRBJ1-3, with a possible D match to TRBD1 (5 bases). With 3 bases removed from V and 5 bases from J, the gap between germline ends came to 25 bases. The CDR3 covers 19 residues. Germline CDR1 and CDR2: KGHDR and SFDVKD. Here the CDR3 DNA reads TGTGCCACCAGTGATCTCTTATCGACAGACTTTCTGGAACGAAACACCATATATTTT. Protein: CATSDLLSTDFLERNTIYF.

The rearrangement uses TRBV7-2 and TRBJ2-1; no reliable D call. The CDR3 length is 13 residues. Trimming pared 3 bases from V and 7 bases from J, leaving 10 bases between. CDR1 and CDR2 from the germline V gene are SGHTA and FQGNSA. CDR3: CASSFTSRNEQFF. DNA for the CDR3: TGTGCCAGCAGCTTCACCAGTCGAAATGAGCAGTTCTTC.

The rearrangement uses TRBV21-1 and TRBJ1-1. TRBV21-1 is a documented pseudogene. The CDR3 has 12 amino acids. CDR3 sequence: CAKPGGDTEAFF. The CDR3 nucleotides read TGTGCAAAGCCTGGAGGGGACACTGAAGCTTTCTTT.

The chain is built from TRBV4-3 and TRBJ2-6; 10 bases align to TRBD2. This CDR3 is built from 18 residues. With V trimmed by 1 base and J by 11 bases, 14 bases remained unmatched. The germline CDR1 and CDR2 sequences are LGHNA and YSLEER. The CDR3 loop is CASSQVVSGGSSRDVLTF. The CDR3 coding sequence is TGCGCCAGCAGCCAAGTAGTTAGCGGGGGGTCATCTAGAGACGTCCTGACTTTC.

This clone was observed a single time. The chain uses TRBV6-2 or TRBV6-3 and TRBJ2-7, with D possibly being TRBD1 (6 bases). CDR1 and CDR2 (germline): MNHEY, SVGEGT. Trimming took off 2 bases at V and 3 bases at J, with 17 bases between the two ends. CDR3 length: 16 residues. The CDR3 nucleotides read TGTGCCAGCAGTTACCCCCGGGCGAAGGGGGACTACGAGCAGTACTTC. Its protein is CASSYPRAKGDYEQYF.

The rearrangement uses TRBV10-3 and TRBJ2-5; D unresolved. CDR1 and CDR2 (germline): ENHRY, SYGVKD. Trimming removed 6 bases at V and 1 base at J, with 9 bases between. This CDR3 has 13 amino acids. The chain's CDR3 is CAIRPDVQETQYF. The CDR3 region has the DNA TGTGCCATCAGGCCAGATGTCCAAGAGACCCAGTACTTC.

V and J are TRBV24-1 and TRBJ1-2; 8 positions agree with TRBD1. V lost 6 bases, J lost 8 bases, and 10 bases stayed unmatched. Per the germline V gene, CDR1 is KGHDR and CDR2 is SFDVKD. The CDR3 consists of 14 residues. The CDR3 DNA reads as TGTGCCACCAGTCAATCTCAGGGGGCTGGGGGCTACACCTTC. This codes for CATSQSQGAGGYTF.

J is TRBJ1-5 and V is TRBV4-1, with 9 bases lining up with TRBD1. Germline V lookup: CDR1 MGHRA, CDR2 YSYEKL. V lost 3 bases to trimming and J lost 5 bases; unmatched junction nucleotides: 2. The CDR3 is 14 residues long. The CDR3 is CASSQRTGDQPQHF. The CDR3 DNA sequence: TGCGCCAGCAGCCAGCGGACAGGGGATCAGCCCCAGCATTTT.

As to this clone: The sample holds other DNA sequences that translate to the same CDR3. The rearrangement joins TRBV3-1 (or the pseudogene TRBV3-2) to TRBJ1-5; D ambiguous. Trimming left V 1 base short and J 7 bases short, with 8 bases between. The germline gives CDR1 LGHDT, CDR2 YNNKEL (reference sequence). This CDR3 is built from 13 residues. CDR3 in DNA: TGTGCCAGCAGCCAAGCCCCCGGGCAGCCCCAGCATTTT. Residues: CASSQAPGQPQHF.

The chain joins TRBV5-4 to TRBJ1-6; D is possibly TRBD1 (5 bases). The CDR3 length is 15 residues. The germline V gene encodes CDR1 SGHNT and CDR2 YYREEE (reference sequence). Trimming stripped 3 bases from V and 8 bases from J, with 15 bases between. The CDR3, as DNA: TGTGCCAGCAGCTCGGGGGACTTTAGGGATTCACCCCTCCACTTT. This sequence encodes CASSSGDFRDSPLHF.

J is TRBJ2-1 and V is TRBV19, with TRBD2 as a possible D gene (5 bases). V lost 9 bases to trimming and J lost 9 bases, with 36 bases between them. Germline V gives CDR1 LNHDA, CDR2 SQIVND (reference sequence). The CDR3 runs to 19 residues. The CDR3 loop reads CASRARMLSRESLEGEQFF. Written as DNA, the CDR3 is TGTGCCAGCAGAGCCCGGATGTTGTCACGAGAAAGTCTCGAGGGTGAGCAGTTCTTC. The variable domain in full, with the rest retrieved from reference TRBV19 and TRBJ2-1, is DGGITQSPKYLFRKEGQNVTLSCEQNLNHDAMYWYRQDPGQGLRLIYYSQIVNDFQKGDIAEGYSVSREKKESFPLTVTSAQKNPTAFYLCASRARMLSRESLEGEQFFGPGTRLTVL.